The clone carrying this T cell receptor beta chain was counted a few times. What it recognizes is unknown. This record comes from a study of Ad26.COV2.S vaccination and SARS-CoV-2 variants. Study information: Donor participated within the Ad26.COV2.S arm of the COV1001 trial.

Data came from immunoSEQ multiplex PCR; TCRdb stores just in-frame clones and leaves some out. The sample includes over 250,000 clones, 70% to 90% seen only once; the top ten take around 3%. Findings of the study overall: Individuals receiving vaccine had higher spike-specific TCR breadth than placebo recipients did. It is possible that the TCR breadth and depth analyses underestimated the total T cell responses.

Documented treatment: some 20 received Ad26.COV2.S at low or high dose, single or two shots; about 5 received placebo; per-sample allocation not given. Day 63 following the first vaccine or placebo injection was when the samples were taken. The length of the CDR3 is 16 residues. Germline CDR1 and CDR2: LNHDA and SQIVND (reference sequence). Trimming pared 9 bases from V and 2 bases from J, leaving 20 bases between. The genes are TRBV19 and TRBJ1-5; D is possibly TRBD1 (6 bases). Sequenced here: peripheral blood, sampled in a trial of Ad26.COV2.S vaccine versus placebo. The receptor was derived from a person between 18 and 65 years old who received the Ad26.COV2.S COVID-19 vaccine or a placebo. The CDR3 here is CASGSGWGAGNQPQHF. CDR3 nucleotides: TGTGCCAGCGGGTCTGGATGGGGGGCTGGCAATCAGCCCCAGCATTTT.